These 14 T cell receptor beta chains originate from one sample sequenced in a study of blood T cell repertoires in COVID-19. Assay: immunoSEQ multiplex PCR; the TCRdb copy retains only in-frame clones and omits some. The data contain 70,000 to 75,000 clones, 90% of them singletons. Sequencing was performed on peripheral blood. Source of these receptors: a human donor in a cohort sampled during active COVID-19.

CDR3 coding DNA: TGTGCCAGCAGCTTAGGCCCGGGTCTCCAAGAGACCCAGTACTTC. It specifies CASSLGPGLQETQYF. The chain combines TRBV7-3 with TRBJ2-5, with D uncertain. Looked up from germline, CDR1 is SGHTA and CDR2 is FQGTGA. V lost 2 bases to trimming and J lost 1 base, with 11 bases between them. The CDR3 runs to 15 residues.

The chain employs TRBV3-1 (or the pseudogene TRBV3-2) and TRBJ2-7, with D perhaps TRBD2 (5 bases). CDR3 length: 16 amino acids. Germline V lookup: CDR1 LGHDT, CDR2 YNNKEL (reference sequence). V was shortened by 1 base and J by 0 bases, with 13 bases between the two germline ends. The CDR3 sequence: CASSQVATMSSYEQYF. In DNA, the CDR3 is TGTGCCAGCAGCCAAGTGGCGACTATGAGCTCCTACGAGCAGTACTTC.

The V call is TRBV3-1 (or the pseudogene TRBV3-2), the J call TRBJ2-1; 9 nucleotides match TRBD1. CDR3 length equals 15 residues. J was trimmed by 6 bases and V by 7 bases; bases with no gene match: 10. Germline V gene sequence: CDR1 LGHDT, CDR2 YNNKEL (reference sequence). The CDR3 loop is CASTNTGTGTNEQFF. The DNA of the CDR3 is TGTGCCAGCACCAACACCGGGACAGGGACCAATGAGCAGTTCTTC.

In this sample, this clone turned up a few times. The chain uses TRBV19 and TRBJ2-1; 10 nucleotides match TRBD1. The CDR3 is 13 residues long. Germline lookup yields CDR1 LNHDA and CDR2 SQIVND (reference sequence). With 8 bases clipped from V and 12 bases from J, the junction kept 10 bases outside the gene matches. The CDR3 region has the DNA TGTGCCAGTGCCAGGGACAGGGGTGGCCGGCAGTTCTTC. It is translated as CASARDRGGRQFF.

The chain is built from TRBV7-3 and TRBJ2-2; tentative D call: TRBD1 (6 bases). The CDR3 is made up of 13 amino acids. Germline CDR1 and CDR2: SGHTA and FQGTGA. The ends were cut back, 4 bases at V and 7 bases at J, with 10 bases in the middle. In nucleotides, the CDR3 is TGTGCCAGCAGCTCGCAGGGGAGCGGGGAGCTGTTTTTT. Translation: CASSSQGSGELFF.

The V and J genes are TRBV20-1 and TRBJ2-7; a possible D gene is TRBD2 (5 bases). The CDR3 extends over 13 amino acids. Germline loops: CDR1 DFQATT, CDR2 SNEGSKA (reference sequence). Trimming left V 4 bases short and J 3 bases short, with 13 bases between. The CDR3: CSATEREGYEQYF. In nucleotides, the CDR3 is TGCAGTGCTACTGAGAGGGAAGGCTACGAGCAGTACTTC.

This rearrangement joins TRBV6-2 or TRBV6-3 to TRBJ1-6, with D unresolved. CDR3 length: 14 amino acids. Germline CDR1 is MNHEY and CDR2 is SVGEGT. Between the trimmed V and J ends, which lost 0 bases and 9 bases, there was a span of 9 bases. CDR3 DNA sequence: TGTGCCAGCAGTTACTCGGAAGGGAGTTCACCCCTCCACTTT. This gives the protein CASSYSEGSSPLHF.

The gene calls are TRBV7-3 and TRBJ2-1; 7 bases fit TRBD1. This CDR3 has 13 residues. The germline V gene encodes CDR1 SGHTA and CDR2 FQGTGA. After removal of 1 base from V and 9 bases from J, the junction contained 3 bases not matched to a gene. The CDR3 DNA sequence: TGTGCCAGCAGCTTAATGAGGGACAGTGAGCAGTTCTTC. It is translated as CASSLMRDSEQFF.

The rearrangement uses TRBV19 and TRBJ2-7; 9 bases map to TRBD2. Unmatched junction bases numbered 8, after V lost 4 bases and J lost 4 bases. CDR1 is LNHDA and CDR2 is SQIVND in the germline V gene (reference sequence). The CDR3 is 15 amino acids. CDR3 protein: CASSTLSGGTYEQYF. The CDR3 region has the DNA TGTGCCAGTAGTACTCTAAGCGGGGGGACATACGAGCAGTACTTC.

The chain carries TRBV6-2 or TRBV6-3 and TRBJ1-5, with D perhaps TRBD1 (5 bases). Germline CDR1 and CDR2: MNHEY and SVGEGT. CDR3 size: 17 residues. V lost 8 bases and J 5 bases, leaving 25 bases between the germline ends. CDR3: CASGHYTLTGGYQPQHF. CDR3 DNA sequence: TGTGCCAGCGGTCACTATACCCTGACCGGGGGATATCAGCCCCAGCATTTT.

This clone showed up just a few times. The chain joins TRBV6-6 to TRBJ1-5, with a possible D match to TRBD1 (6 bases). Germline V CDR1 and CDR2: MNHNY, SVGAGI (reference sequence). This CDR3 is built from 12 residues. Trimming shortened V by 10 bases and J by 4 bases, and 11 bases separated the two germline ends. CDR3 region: CATQQGNQPQHF. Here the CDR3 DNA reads TGTGCCACCCAACAGGGAAATCAGCCCCAGCATTTT.

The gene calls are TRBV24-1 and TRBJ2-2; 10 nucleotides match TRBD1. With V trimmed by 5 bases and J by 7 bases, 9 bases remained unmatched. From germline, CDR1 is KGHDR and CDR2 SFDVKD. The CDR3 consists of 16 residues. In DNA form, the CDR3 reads TGTGCCACCAGTGGAGGGACAGGGGAGAGGGTCGGGGAGCTGTTTTTT. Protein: CATSGGTGERVGELFF.

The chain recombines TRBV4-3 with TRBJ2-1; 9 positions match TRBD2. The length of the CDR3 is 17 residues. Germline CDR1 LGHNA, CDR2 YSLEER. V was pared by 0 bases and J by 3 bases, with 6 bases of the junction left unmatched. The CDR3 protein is CASSQDLPSGVYNEQFF. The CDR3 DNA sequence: TGCGCCAGCAGCCAAGATCTTCCTAGCGGGGTCTACAATGAGCAGTTCTTC.

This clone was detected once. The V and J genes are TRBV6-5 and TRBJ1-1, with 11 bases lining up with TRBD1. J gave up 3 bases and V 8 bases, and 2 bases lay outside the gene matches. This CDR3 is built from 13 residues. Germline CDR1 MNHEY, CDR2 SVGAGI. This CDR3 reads CASSGQGDTEAFF. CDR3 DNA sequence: TGTGCCAGCTCGGGACAGGGGGACACTGAAGCTTTCTTT.